This TCR beta chain was documented in a study of shared T cell receptors in the human thymus. TCRdb's copy holds only in-frame clones and misses some; the assay was immunoSEQ multiplex PCR. The sample contains hundreds of thousands of clones, about 87% of which appear only once. The V and J ends lost 3 bases and 0 bases, in that order; junction bases with no gene match: 8. The CDR3 has 16 amino acids. Germline CDR1 and CDR2: MDHEN and SYDVKM. These sequences were also reported in another study, on human thymus T cells. That paper adds: Corrective cardiac operations yielded the resected thymus tissue. The authors found apparently biased V and J gene usage in thymic and blood repertoires. Highly overlapping thymic repertoires in unrelated individuals were reported by related research.

The sample taken for sequencing was thymocytes. The source is a boy less than two years old with a congenital heart defect. The chain is built from TRBV28 and TRBJ2-7; 7 bases are shared with TRBD1. CDR3 sequence: CASSFRGQTSSYEQYF. The CDR3 nucleotides read TGTGCCAGCAGTTTTAGGGGACAGACGAGCTCCTACGAGCAGTACTTC.